The next 2 T cell receptor beta chains were all read from a single sample in a study of PD-1 blockade in classical Hodgkin lymphoma. Time point given: cycle 4 day 1 (C4D1), after about 6 weeks of nivolumab. Each patient relapsed following autologous stem cell transplantation, and prior brentuximab vedotin exposure differed. Sequencing was performed with immunoSEQ multiplex PCR; in TCRdb, only in-frame clones are kept and a portion is missing. The data show tens of thousands of clones, with roughly nine tenths seen just once and under 13% held by the top ten. Material: peripheral blood mononuclear cells (PBMCs), obtained before the fourth cycle of nivolumab. All receptors come from a human donor with classical Hodgkin lymphoma.

V gene TRBV10-3 combines with J gene TRBJ2-5, with D unresolved. The CDR3 consists of 13 residues. From germline, CDR1 is ENHRY and CDR2 SYGVKD. The germline V and J ends were trimmed by 8 bases and 1 base, with 11 bases remaining between them. CDR3 in DNA: TGTGCCATCGGTAGGCAGGCCCAAGAGACCCAGTACTTC. Translation: CAIGRQAQETQYF.

The J gene is TRBJ2-7, the V gene TRBV6-5; D is uncertain. Per germline, CDR1 MNHEY and CDR2 SVGAGI. V lost 4 bases, J lost 6 bases, and 13 bases lay in between. The CDR3 spans 13 residues. CDR3 coding DNA: TGTGCCAGCAGTTTCGCATCGTGGGGCGAGCAGTACTTC. This gives the protein CASSFASWGEQYF.